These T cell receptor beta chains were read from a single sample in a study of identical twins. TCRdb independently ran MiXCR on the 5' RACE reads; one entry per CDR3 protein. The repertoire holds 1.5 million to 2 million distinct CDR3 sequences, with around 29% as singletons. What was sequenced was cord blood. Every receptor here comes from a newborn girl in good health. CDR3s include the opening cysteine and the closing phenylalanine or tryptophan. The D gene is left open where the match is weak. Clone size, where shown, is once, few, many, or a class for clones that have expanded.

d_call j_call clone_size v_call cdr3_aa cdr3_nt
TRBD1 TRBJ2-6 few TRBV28 CASSFPGGSGANVLTF TGTGCCAGCAGTTTCCCAGGGGGCTCTGGGGCCAACGTCCTGACTTTC
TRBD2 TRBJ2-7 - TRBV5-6 CASSATGTSFGNEQYF TGTGCCAGCAGCGCGACCGGGACTAGCTTTGGCAATGAGCAGTACTTC
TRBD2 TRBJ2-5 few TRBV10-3 CAIIRGLAGGIETQYF TGTGCCATCATTAGGGGACTAGCGGGAGGCATAGAGACCCAGTACTTC
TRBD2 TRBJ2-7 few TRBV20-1 CSASLGREINEQYF TGCAGTGCTAGTCTAGGGCGGGAGATCAACGAGCAGTACTTC
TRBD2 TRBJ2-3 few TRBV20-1 CSAVPSGGDITDTQYF TGCAGTGCCGTACCGAGCGGGGGGGATATCACAGATACGCAGTATTTT
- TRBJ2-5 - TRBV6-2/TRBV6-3 CASSSAGSKETQYF TGTGCCAGCAGTTCGGCGGGGTCCAAAGAGACCCAGTACTTC
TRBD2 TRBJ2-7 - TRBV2 CASLAGGRNNEQYF TGTGCCAGCTTAGCGGGAGGCAGAAACAATGAGCAGTACTTC
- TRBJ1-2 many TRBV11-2 CASSLAARSEAWDYGYTF TGTGCCAGCAGCTTAGCAGCCCGGTCGGAAGCCTGGGATTATGGCTACACCTTC
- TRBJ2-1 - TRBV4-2 CASSQGSQIEQFF TGTGCCAGCAGCCAAGGGTCCCAGATCGAGCAGTTCTTC
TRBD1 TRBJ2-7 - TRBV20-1 CSAPGTGGLDEQYF TGCAGTGCCCCGGGGACAGGGGGGTTAGACGAGCAGTACTTC
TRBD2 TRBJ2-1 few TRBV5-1 CASSLLAGGPLNEQFF TGCGCCAGCAGCTTGCTAGCGGGGGGGCCTCTCAATGAGCAGTTCTTC
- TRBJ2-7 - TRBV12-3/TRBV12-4 CASSLTPLGDSYNEQYF TGTGCCAGCAGTTTAACCCCCCTCGGGGACTCCTACAATGAGCAGTACTTC
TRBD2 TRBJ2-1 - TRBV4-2 CASSQEGAGGPYNEQFF TGTGCCAGCAGCCAAGAAGGGGCGGGGGGGCCCTACAATGAGCAGTTCTTC
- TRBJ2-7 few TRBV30 CAWRTSSYEQYF TGTGCCTGGAGGACTAGCTCCTACGAGCAGTACTTC
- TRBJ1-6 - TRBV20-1 CSASGGLGNSPLHF TGCAGTGCTAGTGGCGGGCTGGGTAATTCACCCCTCCACTTT
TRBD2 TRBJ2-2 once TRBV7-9 CASSLALGRESTGELFF TGTGCCAGCAGCTTAGCACTCGGGCGGGAGTCCACCGGGGAGCTGTTTTTT
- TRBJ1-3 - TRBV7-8 CASSSQLSGNTIYF TGTGCCAGCAGCTCCCAGCTCTCTGGAAACACCATATATTTT
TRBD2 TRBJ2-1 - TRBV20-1 CSASHLAGFDNEQFF TGCAGTGCCAGTCATTTAGCGGGATTCGACAATGAGCAGTTCTTC
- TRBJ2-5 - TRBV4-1 CASSVRDRSRETQYF TGCGCCAGCAGCGTCCGGGACCGTTCAAGAGAGACCCAGTACTTC
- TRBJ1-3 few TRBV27 CASSPSTRAVRNTIYF TGTGCCAGCAGTCCCTCAACGAGGGCAGTAAGAAACACCATATATTTT
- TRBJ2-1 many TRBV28 CASSLGRAEQFF TGTGCCAGCAGCTTAGGCAGGGCCGAGCAGTTCTTC
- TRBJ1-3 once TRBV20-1 CSTGPPGNTIYF TGCAGCACCGGACCCCCTGGAAACACCATATATTTT
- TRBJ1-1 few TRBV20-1 CSAARPPPLNTEAFF TGCAGTGCTGCGAGACCGCCTCCTTTGAACACTGAAGCTTTCTTT
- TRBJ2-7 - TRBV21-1 CASSKGGRQGDYEQYF TGTGCCAGCAGCAAAGGAGGGAGACAGGGAGACTACGAGCAGTACTTC
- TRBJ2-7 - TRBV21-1 CASIFQVAYEQYF TGTGCCAGCATTTTTCAGGTCGCCTACGAGCAGTACTTC
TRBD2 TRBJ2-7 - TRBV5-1 CASSLRTSGFTYKQYF TGCGCCAGCAGCTTGAGGACTAGCGGGTTTACCTACAAGCAGTACTTC
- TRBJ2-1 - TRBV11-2 CASSSITSPNEQFF TGTGCCAGCAGCTCAATAACTAGCCCCAATGAGCAGTTCTTC
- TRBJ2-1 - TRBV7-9 CASSLGGQADEQFF TGTGCCAGCAGCTTAGGGGGCCAGGCGGATGAGCAGTTCTTC
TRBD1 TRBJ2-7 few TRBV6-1 CASLDREYDEQYF TGTGCCAGCCTTGACAGGGAATACGACGAGCAGTACTTC
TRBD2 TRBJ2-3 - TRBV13 CASSFGRARVTQYF TGTGCCAGCAGCTTCGGGAGGGCGAGGGTTACGCAGTATTTT
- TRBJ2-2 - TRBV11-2 CASSLDRGVGELFF TGTGCCAGCAGCTTAGACAGGGGTGTCGGGGAGCTGTTTTTT
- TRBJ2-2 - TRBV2 CASIPNYTNTGELFF TGTGCCAGCATTCCGAACTATACGAACACCGGGGAGCTGTTTTTT
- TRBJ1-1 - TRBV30 CAWSKGANTEAFF TGTGCCTGGAGTAAGGGCGCTAACACTGAAGCTTTCTTT
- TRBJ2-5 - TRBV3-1 CASRGRGPNSYNEQYF TGTGCCAGCAGGGGGAGAGGCCCCAACTCCTACAATGAGCAGTACTTC
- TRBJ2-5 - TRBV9 CASSVGPGGGETQYF TGTGCCAGCAGCGTAGGTCCAGGGGGGGGAGAGACCCAGTACTTC
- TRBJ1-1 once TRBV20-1 CSAPTLNTEAFF TGCAGTGCTCCGACATTGAACACTGAAGCTTTCTTT
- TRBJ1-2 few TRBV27 CASSANIGPPYGYTF TGTGCCAGCAGTGCCAATATTGGGCCCCCGTATGGCTACACCTTC